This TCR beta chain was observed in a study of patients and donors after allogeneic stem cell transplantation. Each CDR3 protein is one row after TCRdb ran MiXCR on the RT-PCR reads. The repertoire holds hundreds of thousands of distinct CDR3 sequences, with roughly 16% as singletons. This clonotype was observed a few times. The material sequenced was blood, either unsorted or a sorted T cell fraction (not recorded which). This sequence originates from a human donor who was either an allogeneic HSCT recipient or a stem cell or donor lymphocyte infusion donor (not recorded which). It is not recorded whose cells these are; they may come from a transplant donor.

CDR3 amino acids: CASSDGSLAKNIQYF. CDR3 coding DNA: TGTGCCAGCAGTGATGGATCTCTAGCCAAAAACATTCAGTACTTC. The chain links TRBV6-1 to TRBJ2-4, with unresolved D. V lost 3 bases, J lost 0 bases, and 9 bases lay in between. The CDR3 is made up of 15 amino acids. Germline V gives CDR1 MNHNS, CDR2 SASEGT.